A selection of T cell receptor beta chains follows, all from one sample in a study of CD8+CD57+ T cells in acquired aplastic anemia. MiXCR, run by TCRdb on the reads, gives a single entry per CDR3 protein. Among about 98,000 distinct CDR3 sequences listed, about 66% were seen once. Specimen: sorted CD4+, CD8+, or CD8+CD57+ T cells (not recorded which) from PBMCs. The receptors originated from a human donor with aplastic anemia. Both conserved end residues are part of each CDR3. The D gene is left open where the match is weak. Only part of the rows carry a size: once, few, many, or a class if the clone is expanded.

d_call | clone_size | j_call | v_call | cdr3_nt | cdr3_aa
TRBD1 | once | TRBJ2-7 | TRBV20-1 | TGCAGTGCTTCGACGGACAGGGACTACGAGCAGTACTTC | CSASTDRDYEQYF
NA | NA | TRBJ1-1 | TRBV29-1 | TGCAGCGCATTAGAACTGGTTGTGAACACTGAAGCTTTCTTT | CSALELVVNTEAFF
NA | many | TRBJ1-1 | TRBV19 | TGTGCCAGTAGTATACAGTCCGGGTTCACTGAAGCTTTCTTT | CASSIQSGFTEAFF
NA | NA | TRBJ1-2 | TRBV19 | TGTGCCAGTAGTATGGGCCAGTCTAACTATGGCTACACCTTC | CASSMGQSNYGYTF
TRBD1 | NA | TRBJ2-3 | TRBV20-1 | TGCAGTGCTAAGGGGGCGGCAGATACGCAGTATTTT | CSAKGAADTQYF
TRBD2 | NA | TRBJ2-2 | TRBV24-1 | TGTGCCACCAGTGTGGCTAGCGGGATAGGCGCCGGGGAGCTGTTTTTT | CATSVASGIGAGELFF
NA | NA | TRBJ1-5 | TRBV2 | TGTGCCAGCAGTGTGGGAAGCAGGGAGCCCCAGCATTTT | CASSVGSREPQHF
NA | many | TRBJ2-5 | TRBV25-1 | TGTGCCAGCAGTGAATTGGAGACCCAGTACTTC | CASSELETQYF
NA | few | TRBJ2-3 | TRBV10-3 | TGTGCCATCGCAGACAGCGGAAGCTCAGATACGCAGTATTTT | CAIADSGSSDTQYF
NA | few | TRBJ2-1 | TRBV9 | TGTGCCAGCAGCGTTGACTCCTACAATGAGCAGTTCTTC | CASSVDSYNEQFF
NA | NA | TRBJ2-3 | TRBV12-3/TRBV12-4 | TGTGCCAGCAGTACACTTTTAGATACGCAGTATTTT | CASSTLLDTQYF
NA | NA | TRBJ2-7 | TRBV7-9 | TGTGCCAGCAGCTTTAACCGGGCCGCCGAGCAGTACTTC | CASSFNRAAEQYF
NA | many | TRBJ2-3 | TRBV9 | TGTGCCAGCAGCGTTGGAGATACGCAGTATTTT | CASSVGDTQYF
TRBD1 | NA | TRBJ2-7 | TRBV20-1 | TGCAGTGCTAGAGATCGTACAGGGGGTAACTACGAGCAGTACTTC | CSARDRTGGNYEQYF
NA | many | TRBJ2-5 | TRBV29-1 | TGCAGCGTTGAAGATCCCGACATATTCCAAGAGACCCAGTACTTC | CSVEDPDIFQETQYF
TRBD2 | NA | TRBJ2-7 | TRBV7-6 | TGTGCCAGCAGCTGGACTAGCGGGAGCTCCGAGCAGTACTTC | CASSWTSGSSEQYF
NA | NA | TRBJ2-7 | TRBV15 | TGTGCCACCAGCAGGAGCCGGGACGCGGGGCCCCTGCAGTACTTC | CATSRSRDAGPLQYF
NA | NA | TRBJ2-7 | TRBV2 | TGTGCCAGCAGTGAAGAACAGCCCGAGCAGTACTTC | CASSEEQPEQYF
TRBD1 | NA | TRBJ1-5 | TRBV7-8 | TGTGCCAGCAGCGAGGGACAGGGGGCGAGCAATCAGCCCCAGCATTTT | CASSEGQGASNQPQHF
NA | NA | TRBJ1-3 | TRBV19 | TGTGCCAGTAGTACTGGAAACACCATATATTTT | CASSTGNTIYF
NA | NA | TRBJ1-5 | TRBV29-1 | TGCAGCCAACACCCGATTAGCAATCAGCCCCAGCATTTT | CSQHPISNQPQHF
NA | NA | TRBJ1-2 | TRBV20-1 | TGCAGTGCCCCTACCCTAAGACCGCTCTATGGCTACACCTTC | CSAPTLRPLYGYTF
TRBD1 | NA | TRBJ2-7 | TRBV7-6 | TGTGCCAGCAGCACGACAGGGTCCTACGAGCAGTACTTC | CASSTTGSYEQYF
TRBD2 | many | TRBJ2-7 | TRBV4-1 | TGCGCCAGCAGCCAACGCCACCCGGGACTAGCGGGAGTCAACGAGCAGTACTTC | CASSQRHPGLAGVNEQYF